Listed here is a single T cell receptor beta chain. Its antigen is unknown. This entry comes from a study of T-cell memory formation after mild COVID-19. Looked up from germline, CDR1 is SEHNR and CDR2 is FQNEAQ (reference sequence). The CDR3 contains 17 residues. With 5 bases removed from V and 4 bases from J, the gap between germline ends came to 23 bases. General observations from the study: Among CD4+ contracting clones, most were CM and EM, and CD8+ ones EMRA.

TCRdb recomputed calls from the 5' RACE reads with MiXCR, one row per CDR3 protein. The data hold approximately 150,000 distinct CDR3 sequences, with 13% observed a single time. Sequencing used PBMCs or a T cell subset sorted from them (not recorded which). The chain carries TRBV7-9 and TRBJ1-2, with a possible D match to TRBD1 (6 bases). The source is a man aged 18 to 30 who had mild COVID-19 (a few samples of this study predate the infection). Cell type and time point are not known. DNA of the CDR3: TGTGCCAGCAGCCTACGGAACAGGGACCCTACCCCCTATGGCTACACCTTC. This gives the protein CASSLRNRDPTPYGYTF.